One and the same sample provided the 7 T cell receptor beta chains below, sequenced in a study of regulatory T cells in long-lasting Graves disease. Time point noted: newly diagnosed GD, antithyroid drugs for less than 3 months. RNA isolated from PBMCs was used to make the TCR library. Construction of the TCR beta libraries employed iRepertoire HTBI primers in conjunction with Arm-PCR of CDR3 regions. TCRdb processed the multiplex PCR reads anew with MiXCR; each CDR3 protein has one entry. The sample has some 450,000 distinct CDR3 sequences, 16% seen once; the top ten hold over 8.5%. The sample was also reused in another study, on T cells in Graves' hyperthyroidism and ophthalmopathy.

The sequenced sample was peripheral blood mononuclear cells (PBMCs), obtained at new diagnosis, from a patient treated with antithyroid drugs. The receptors stem from a woman in her twenties or thirties with Graves disease.

This clonotype was found many times. The chain combines TRBV20-1 with TRBJ2-1; D is perhaps TRBD2 (6 bases). CDR3 length: 13 amino acids. Between the trimmed V and J ends, which lost 8 bases and 10 bases, there was a span of 21 bases. Germline V gives CDR1 DFQATT, CDR2 SNEGSKA (reference sequence). The CDR3 DNA reads as TGCAGTCCTTCTAGCGAACTCCTGGGGGAGCAGTTCTTC. Translated, it gives CSPSSELLGEQFF.

There are many counts of this clonotype. This chain joins TRBV6-5 and TRBJ2-7; TRBD1 agrees at 7 bases. V lost 4 bases and J lost 3; bases outside the gene matches: 9. The CDR3 is 15 residues long. The germline CDR1 and CDR2 sequences are MNHEY and SVGAGI. The CDR3 loop reads CASSSSGTDIYEQYF. The DNA for the CDR3 is TGTGCCAGCAGTTCCTCCGGGACAGACATCTACGAGCAGTACTTC.

In regard to this clonotype: A far larger clone is only one base removed, so a read error is likely. The rearrangement links TRBV6-5 to TRBJ2-7; D is tentatively TRBD1 or TRBD2 (6 bases each). The length of the CDR3 is 14 residues. Looked up from germline, CDR1 is MNHEY and CDR2 is SVGAGI. CDR3 in amino acids: CTSSYSGARGEQYF. The CDR3 nucleotides are TGTACCAGCAGTTACTCGGGGGCCAGAGGGGAGCAGTACTTC.

This clonotype turned up a few times. This sequence joins TRBV20-1 and TRBJ2-7; no firm D call. Germline-derived CDR1 and CDR2 are DFQATT and SNEGSKA (reference sequence). The CDR3 totals 14 residues. The V and J ends lost 4 bases and 6 bases respectively, with 19 bases between them. CDR3 sequence: CSAIKDPNDFEQYF. CDR3 coding DNA: TGCAGTGCTATAAAAGACCCTAATGATTTCGAGCAGTACTTC.

The V call is TRBV6-1, the J call TRBJ1-5, with TRBD1 identical over 8 bases. Germline loops: CDR1 MNHNS, CDR2 SASEGT. The CDR3 totals 15 residues. The V segment lost 6 bases and the J segment 3 bases; nucleotides outside the gene matches: 7. In DNA form, the CDR3 reads TGTGCCAGCAGCCCGGACAGGGCCATCAATCAGCCCCAGCATTTT. This translates into CASSPDRAINQPQHF.

The chain uses TRBV20-1 and TRBJ2-7, with 14 bases that match TRBD2. From germline, CDR1 is DFQATT and CDR2 SNEGSKA (reference sequence). This CDR3 comprises 16 residues. V was pared by 5 bases and J by 3 bases, with 9 bases of the junction left unmatched. CDR3: CSAPGTSGSGLYEQYF. In DNA, the CDR3 is TGCAGTGCTCCCGGGACTAGCGGGAGTGGGCTCTACGAGCAGTACTTC.

Notes on this clonotype: A much larger clone differs by one base, so this may be a read error. The chain couples TRBV10-3 to TRBJ1-5; possible D gene TRBD1, 6 bases. Deletions cut 2 bases from V and 0 bases from J, with 8 bases between. Per the germline V gene, CDR1 is ENHRY and CDR2 is SYGVKD. This CDR3 is built from 15 residues. The CDR3 loop is CAISEGQLSNQPQHF. The DNA for the CDR3 is TGTGCCATCAGTGAGGGACAGCTTAGCAATCAGCCCCAGCATTTT.